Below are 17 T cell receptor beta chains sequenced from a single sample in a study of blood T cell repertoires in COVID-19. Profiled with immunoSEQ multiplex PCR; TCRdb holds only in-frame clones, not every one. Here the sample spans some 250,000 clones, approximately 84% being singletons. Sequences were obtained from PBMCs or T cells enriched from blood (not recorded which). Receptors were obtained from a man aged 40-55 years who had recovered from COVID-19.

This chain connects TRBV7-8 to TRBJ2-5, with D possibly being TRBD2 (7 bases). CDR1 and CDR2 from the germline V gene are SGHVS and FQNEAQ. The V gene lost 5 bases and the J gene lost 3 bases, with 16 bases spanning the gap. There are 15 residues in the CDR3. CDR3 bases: TGTGCCAGCAGCCGTGGGGGGGCGGGGAAAGAGACCCAGTACTTC. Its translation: CASSRGGAGKETQYF.

The CDR3 sequence is CASSPGGFRTGELFF. CDR3 bases: TGTGCCAGCAGCCCGGGGGGGTTCCGCACCGGGGAGCTGTTTTTT. The chain links TRBV7-2 to TRBJ2-2, with 8 bases that match TRBD2. This CDR3 spans 15 amino acids. With 5 bases clipped from V and 4 bases from J, the junction kept 6 bases outside the gene matches. Germline V CDR1 and CDR2: SGHTA, FQGNSA.

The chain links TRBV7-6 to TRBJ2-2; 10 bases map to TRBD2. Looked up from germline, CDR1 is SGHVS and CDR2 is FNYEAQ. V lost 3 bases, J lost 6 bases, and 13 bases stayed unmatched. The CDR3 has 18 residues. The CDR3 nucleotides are TGTGCCAGCAGCTTCGAACTAGCGGGACCCCAGTTCCCCGGGGAGCTGTTTTTT. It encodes CASSFELAGPQFPGELFF.

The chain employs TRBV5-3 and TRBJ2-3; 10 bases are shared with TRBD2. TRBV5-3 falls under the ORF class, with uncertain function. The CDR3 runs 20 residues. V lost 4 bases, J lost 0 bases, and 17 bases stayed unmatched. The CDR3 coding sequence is TGTGCCAGAAGCCCGGATATTACAGCGGGAGGGCCAAGGAGCACAGATACGCAGTATTTT. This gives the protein CARSPDITAGGPRSTDTQYF.

In nucleotides, the CDR3 is TGTGCCAGTAGTGATGGGGACAGGGACGGCTATGGCTACACCTTC. Encoded protein: CASSDGDRDGYGYTF. V and J are TRBV19 and TRBJ1-2; 9 bases match TRBD1. The germline V gene encodes CDR1 LNHDA and CDR2 SQIVND (reference sequence). J gave up 4 bases and V 5 bases, and 8 bases lay outside the gene matches. The CDR3 has 15 residues.

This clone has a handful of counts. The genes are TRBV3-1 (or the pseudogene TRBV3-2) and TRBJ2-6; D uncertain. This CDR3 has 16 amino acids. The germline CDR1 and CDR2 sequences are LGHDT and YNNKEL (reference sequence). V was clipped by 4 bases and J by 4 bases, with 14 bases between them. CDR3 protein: CASSPAIIAGANVLTF. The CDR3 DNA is TGTGCCAGCAGCCCGGCCATCATAGCAGGGGCCAACGTCCTGACTTTC.

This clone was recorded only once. CDR3 DNA sequence: TGTGCCAGCAACAAAGGGACAGAGAATTCACCCCTCCACTTT. This sequence encodes CASNKGTENSPLHF. This chain joins TRBV3-1 (or the pseudogene TRBV3-2) and TRBJ1-6; 7 positions match TRBD1. V lost 7 bases to trimming and J lost 7 bases; unmatched junction nucleotides: 7. Germline V gives CDR1 LGHDT, CDR2 YNNKEL (reference sequence). The CDR3 spans 14 residues.

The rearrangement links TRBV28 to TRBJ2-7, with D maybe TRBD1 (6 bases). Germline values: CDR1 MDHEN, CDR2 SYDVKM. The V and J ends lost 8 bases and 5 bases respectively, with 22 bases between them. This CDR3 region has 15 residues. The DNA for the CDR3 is TGTGCCAGCTCCCCAACGCCAGGGACAAGACACGAGCAGTACTTC. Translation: CASSPTPGTRHEQYF.

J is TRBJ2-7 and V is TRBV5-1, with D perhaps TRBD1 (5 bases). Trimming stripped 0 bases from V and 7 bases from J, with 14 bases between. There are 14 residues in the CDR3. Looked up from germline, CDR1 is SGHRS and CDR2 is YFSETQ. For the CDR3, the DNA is TGCGCCAGCAGCTTGGCCGGTGGGGCTAGAGAGCAGTACTTC. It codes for CASSLAGGAREQYF.

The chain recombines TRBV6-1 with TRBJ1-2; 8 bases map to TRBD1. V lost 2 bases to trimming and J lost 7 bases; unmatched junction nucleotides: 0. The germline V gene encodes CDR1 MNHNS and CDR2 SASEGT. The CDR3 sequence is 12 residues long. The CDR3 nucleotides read TGTGCCAGCAGTGAAACAGGGGGTGGCTACACCTTC. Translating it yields CASSETGGGYTF.

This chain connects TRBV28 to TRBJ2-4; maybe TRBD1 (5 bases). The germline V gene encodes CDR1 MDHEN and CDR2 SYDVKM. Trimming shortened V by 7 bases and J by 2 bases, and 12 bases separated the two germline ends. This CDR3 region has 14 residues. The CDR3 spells CASTLRGPKNIQYF. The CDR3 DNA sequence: TGTGCCAGCACCCTAAGGGGTCCCAAAAACATTCAGTACTTC.

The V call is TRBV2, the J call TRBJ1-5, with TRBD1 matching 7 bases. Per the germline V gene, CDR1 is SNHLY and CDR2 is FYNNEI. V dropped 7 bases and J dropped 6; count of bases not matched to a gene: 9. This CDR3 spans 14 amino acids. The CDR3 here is CASTPRQGGQPQHF. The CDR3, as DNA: TGTGCCAGCACACCCCGACAGGGCGGTCAGCCCCAGCATTTT.

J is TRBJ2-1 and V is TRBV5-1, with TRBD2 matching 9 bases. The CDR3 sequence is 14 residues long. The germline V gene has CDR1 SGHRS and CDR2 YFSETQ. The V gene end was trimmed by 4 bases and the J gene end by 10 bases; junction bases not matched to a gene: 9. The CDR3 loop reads CASSPYSGGREQFF. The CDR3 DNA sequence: TGCGCCAGCAGCCCATATAGCGGGGGCCGGGAGCAGTTCTTC. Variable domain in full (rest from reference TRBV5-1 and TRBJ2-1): KAGVTQTPRYLIKTRGQQVTLSCSPISGHRSVSWYQQTPGQGLQFLFEYFSETQRNKGNFPGRFSGRQFSNSRSEMNVSTLELGDSALYLCASSPYSGGREQFFGPGTRLTVL.

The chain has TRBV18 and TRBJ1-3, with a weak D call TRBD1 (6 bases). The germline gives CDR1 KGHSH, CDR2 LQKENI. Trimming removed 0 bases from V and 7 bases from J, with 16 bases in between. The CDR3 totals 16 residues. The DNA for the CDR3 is TGTGCCAGCTCACCACCGACTGGGGGCAATCGGAACACCATATATTTT. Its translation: CASSPPTGGNRNTIYF.

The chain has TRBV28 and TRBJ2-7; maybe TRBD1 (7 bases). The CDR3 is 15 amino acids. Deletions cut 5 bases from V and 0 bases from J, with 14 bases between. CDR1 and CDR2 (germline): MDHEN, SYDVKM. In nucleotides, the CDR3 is TGTGCCAGCAGTCGCGGGGACAGCATCTCCTACGAGCAGTACTTC. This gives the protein CASSRGDSISYEQYF.

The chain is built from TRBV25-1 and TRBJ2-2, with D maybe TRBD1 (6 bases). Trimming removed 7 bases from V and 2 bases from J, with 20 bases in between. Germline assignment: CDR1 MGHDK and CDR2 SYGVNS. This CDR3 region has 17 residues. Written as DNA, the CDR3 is TGTGCCAGCATATTCCTTAGAGGACAGACTAACACCGGGGAGCTGTTTTTT. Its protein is CASIFLRGQTNTGELFF.

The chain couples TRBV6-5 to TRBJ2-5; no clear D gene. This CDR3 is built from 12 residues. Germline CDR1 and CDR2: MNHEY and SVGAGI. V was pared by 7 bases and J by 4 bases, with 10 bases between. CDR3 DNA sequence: TGTGCCAGCACCACGAACGGAGAGACCCAGTACTTC. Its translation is CASTTNGETQYF.